These 20 T cell receptor beta chains were sequenced from one sample in a study of OX40 agonist ivuxolimab in advanced cancers. Generated by immunoSEQ multiplex PCR, the TCRdb table keeps only in-frame clones and is missing some. The repertoire holds roughly 19,000 clones, around 81% seen once, with roughly 44% in the top ten. The sequencing here drew on CD4+ or CD8+ T cells sorted from blood, taken in a trial of the OX40 agonist ivuxolimab. The receptor source for this set is an adult with an advanced solid tumor such as melanoma, head and neck, liver or kidney cancer.

This clone showed up just a few times. The V and J genes are TRBV28 and TRBJ1-1; the D is unclear. Per germline, CDR1 MDHEN and CDR2 SYDVKM. The CDR3 has 16 residues. The V end lost 5 bases, the J end lost 2 bases, and 18 bases lay between the germline ends. CDR3 DNA sequence: TGTGCCAGCAGTGCCAGCTTCCTTAACTCAAACACTGAAGCTTTCTTT. Its translation: CASSASFLNSNTEAFF.

The V gene is TRBV9, the J gene TRBJ1-2, with 7 bases matching TRBD1. This CDR3 has 16 amino acids. The V gene end was trimmed by 3 bases and the J gene end by 1 base; junction bases not matched to a gene: 9. Germline V CDR1 and CDR2: SGDLS, YYNGEE. The CDR3 coding sequence is TGTGCCAGCAGCGCACAAGGGACAGCGGATAACTATGGCTACACCTTC. The encoded protein is CASSAQGTADNYGYTF.

This chain links TRBV28 with TRBJ1-4, with D tentatively TRBD1 (5 bases). This CDR3 has 15 amino acids. Trimming took 8 bases from V and 8 from J, leaving 21 bases between them. CDR1 is MDHEN and CDR2 is SYDVKM in the germline V gene. DNA for the CDR3: TGTGCCAGCGGCGAGGGCGGGGCCTCAGGGGAAAAACTGTTTTTT. The encoded protein is CASGEGGASGEKLFF. The full variable domain, completed using reference TRBV28 and TRBJ1-4, is DVKVTQSSRYLVKRTGEKVFLECVQDMDHENMFWYRQDPGLGLRLIYFSYDVKMKEKGDIPEGYSVSREKKERFSLILESASTNQTSMYLCASGEGGASGEKLFFGSGTQLSVL.

This chain uses TRBV2 with TRBJ2-3; no clear D. The CDR3 length is 16 residues. Germline CDR1 SNHLY, CDR2 FYNNEI. With 3 bases removed from V and 0 bases from J, the gap between germline ends came to 13 bases. The CDR3 spells CASSEAAAYSTDTQYF. The CDR3, as DNA: TGTGCCAGCAGTGAGGCGGCAGCATATAGCACAGATACGCAGTATTTT.

V gene TRBV11-2 combines with J gene TRBJ1-6; 8 nucleotides agree with TRBD1. Germline lookup yields CDR1 SGHAT and CDR2 FQNNGV. After removal of 5 bases from V and 7 bases from J, the junction contained 10 bases not matched to a gene. The CDR3 has 16 residues. The CDR3 sequence is CASSLLGGQENSPLHF. The CDR3 nucleotides read TGTGCCAGCAGCCTACTAGGGGGACAGGAAAATTCACCCCTCCACTTT.

This clone is medium-sized in the sample. CDR3 sequence: CASSVSSYEQYF. Here the CDR3 DNA reads TGTGCCAGCAGTGTGAGCTCCTACGAGCAGTACTTC. The chain combines TRBV25-1 with TRBJ2-7, with D hard to call. Germline-derived CDR1 and CDR2 are MGHDK and SYGVNS. Trimming took off 4 bases at V and 0 bases at J, with 4 bases between the two ends. This CDR3 comprises 12 residues.

The rearrangement links TRBV6-1 to TRBJ2-7; D gene unclear. The CDR3 consists of 13 residues. Between the trimmed V and J ends, which lost 3 bases and 2 bases, there was a span of 8 bases. CDR1 is MNHNS, CDR2 SASEGT, per germline. CDR3 protein: CASSDRTPYEQYF. The DNA of the CDR3 is TGTGCCAGCAGTGACAGGACCCCCTACGAGCAGTACTTC.

This clone was counted a single time. This chain connects TRBV9 to TRBJ2-1; either TRBD1 or TRBD2 may supply D (6 bases each). There are 12 residues in the CDR3. V lost 3 bases to trimming and J lost 9 bases, with 10 bases between them. Germline lookup yields CDR1 SGDLS and CDR2 YYNGEE. The CDR3 here is CASSGRGFEQFF. CDR3 DNA sequence: TGTGCCAGCAGCGGGAGGGGGTTTGAGCAGTTCTTC.

The V and J genes are TRBV29-1 and TRBJ1-5; D perhaps matches TRBD1 (5 bases). V was trimmed by 0 bases and J by 5 bases, leaving 11 bases between them. Per germline, CDR1 SQVTM and CDR2 ANQGSEA. The CDR3 contains 14 residues. This CDR3 is CSVEEPGGDQPQHF. The CDR3 nucleotides are TGCAGCGTTGAAGAACCGGGGGGGGATCAGCCCCAGCATTTT.

The rearrangement uses TRBV7-9 and TRBJ2-3; 7 bases fit TRBD2. Losses at the gene ends were 8 bases for V and 3 bases for J; bases not matched to a gene: 8. CDR1 SEHNR and CDR2 FQNEAQ come from the germline V gene (reference sequence). The CDR3 runs 14 residues. The CDR3 spells CASPGLGGTDTQYF. DNA of the CDR3: TGTGCCAGCCCCGGTCTGGGGGGGACAGATACGCAGTATTTT.

About this clone: A far larger clone lies a single base away; this is likely a read error. Different DNA sequences within this sample yield the same CDR3. The chain is built from TRBV5-2 and TRBJ1-1; the listed D gene, TRBD1, was not tested against the DNA. TRBV5-2 constitutes a pseudogene. This CDR3 region has 17 residues. In nucleotides, the CDR3 is TGTGCCAGCAGCCAAGAGTCGAATGAGGGGGCGAACACTGAAGCTTTCTTT. It yields the protein CASSQESNEGANTEAFF.

The chain uses TRBV14 and TRBJ2-7; D possibly corresponds to TRBD1 (7 bases). Trimming pared 4 bases from V and 5 bases from J, leaving 15 bases between. The CDR3 has 14 residues. Germline V gene data show CDR1 as SGHDN and CDR2 as FVKESK. The CDR3 coding sequence is TGTGCCAGCAGCCTCATAGGAGGGGGCAACGAGCAGTACTTC. It specifies CASSLIGGGNEQYF.

This clone was seen a few times. The chain is built from TRBV19 and TRBJ2-4; possible D gene TRBD1, 5 bases. The germline V gene encodes CDR1 LNHDA and CDR2 SQIVND (reference sequence). Trimming shortened V by 4 bases and J by 3 bases, and 19 bases separated the two germline ends. This CDR3 region has 17 residues. Here the CDR3 reads CASSTHLQGWDKNIQYF. The CDR3 DNA reads TGTGCCAGTAGTACTCACCTCCAGGGATGGGACAAAAACATTCAGTACTTC.

The rearrangement uses TRBV5-5 and TRBJ2-7; TRBD2 matches 7 bases. CDR3 size: 14 residues. Germline loops: CDR1 SGHKS, CDR2 YYEKEE (reference sequence). After removal of 4 bases from V and 2 bases from J, the junction contained 6 bases not matched to a gene. The CDR3 region has the DNA TGTGCCAGCAGCACCATGGGGGGGGCCTACGAGCAGTACTTC. This gives the protein CASSTMGGAYEQYF.

The chain employs TRBV27 and TRBJ1-2; 8 bases line up with TRBD1. The CDR3 has 13 amino acids. Trimming at V came to 8 bases and at J to 8 bases, leaving 10 bases not matched to a gene. Germline assignment: CDR1 MNHEY and CDR2 SMNVEV (reference sequence). CDR3 DNA sequence: TGTGCCAGCGGCCAGGGGGCGATTTTCGGCTACACCTTC. Translating gives CASGQGAIFGYTF.

The V and J genes are TRBV4-1 and TRBJ1-5; D is perhaps TRBD1 (5 bases). Deletions cut 0 bases from V and 7 bases from J, with 13 bases between. The CDR3 runs 15 residues. The germline CDR1 and CDR2 sequences are MGHRA and YSYEKL. The CDR3 spells CASSQDPRGGQPQHF. The CDR3 DNA sequence: TGCGCCAGCAGCCAAGATCCGAGGGGAGGACAGCCCCAGCATTTT.

This rearrangement joins TRBV27 to TRBJ2-1, with D perhaps matching TRBD1 (5 bases). Per the germline V gene, CDR1 is MNHEY and CDR2 is SMNVEV (reference sequence). V lost 8 bases and J lost 0, with 20 bases in between. CDR3 length: 17 amino acids. CDR3 in amino acids: CASSDGADPSSYNEQFF. CDR3 sequence (DNA): TGTGCCAGCTCGGATGGGGCGGACCCGAGCTCCTACAATGAGCAGTTCTTC.

The chain couples TRBV7-9 to TRBJ2-7; 9 nucleotides line up with TRBD1. After removal of 4 bases from V and 5 bases from J, the junction contained 6 bases not matched to a gene. The CDR3 contains 14 residues. Per germline, CDR1 SEHNR and CDR2 FQNEAQ (reference sequence). The CDR3 loop reads CASSSPGQGHEQYF. The CDR3 nucleotides are TGTGCCAGCAGCTCGCCGGGACAGGGCCACGAGCAGTACTTC. Variable domain in full (rest from reference TRBV7-9 and TRBJ2-7): DTGVSQNPRHKITKRGQNVTFRCDPISEHNRLYWYRQTLGQGPEFLTYFQNEAQLEKSRLLSDRFSAERPKGSFSTLEIQRTEQGDSAMYLCASSSPGQGHEQYFGPGTRLTVT.

The rearrangement uses TRBV4-2 and TRBJ2-7; either TRBD1 or TRBD2 may supply D (5 bases each). The V end lost 5 bases, the J end lost 2 bases, and 13 bases lay between the germline ends. The CDR3 length is 14 residues. Per germline, CDR1 LGHNA and CDR2 YNFKEQ. For the CDR3, the DNA is TGTGCCAGCAGCGAAGGGGACGTTCCCTACGAGCAGTACTTC. This encodes CASSEGDVPYEQYF.

The J gene is TRBJ2-7, the V gene TRBV11-1, with D possibly called TRBD1 or TRBD2 (5 bases each). V lost 4 bases and J lost 0, with 16 bases in between. The CDR3 length is 16 residues. Germline V CDR1 and CDR2: SGHAT, FQDESV (reference sequence). Here the CDR3 DNA reads TGTGCCAGCAGCTCGACCGGGACGGGGAGCTCCTACGAGCAGTACTTC. The encoded protein is CASSSTGTGSSYEQYF.